The following is a TCR beta chain sequence with its context. Its antigen is not known. The sample comes from a study of OX40 agonist ivuxolimab in advanced cancers. As for the study in general: Ivuxolimab, an antibody acting as an agonist of OX40 (CD134), was used to treat patients. Whole-study results and caveats: Some patients who did not respond also had low normalized T-cell clonal expansion. The study observed clonal expansion of CD4+ and CD8+ blood T cells by week 6 at 0.1 to 3.0 mg/kg.

Germline V gene data show CDR1 as SGHVS and CDR2 as FQNEAQ. CDR3 length equals 11 residues. Trimming left V 3 bases short and J 5 bases short, with 3 bases between. Sequencing was performed with immunoSEQ multiplex PCR; in TCRdb, only in-frame clones are kept and a portion is missing. The sample carries approximately 50,000 clones, about 81% recorded once. The material was CD4+ or CD8+ T cells sorted from blood, obtained in a trial of the OX40 agonist ivuxolimab. The V and J genes are TRBV7-8 and TRBJ2-3; D is unclear. The sequence derives from an adult with an advanced solid tumor such as melanoma, head and neck, liver or kidney cancer. The CDR3 DNA follows: TGTGCCAGCAGCTTCCGAGATACGCAGTATTTT. Translation: CASSFRDTQYF.